Reported below is one T cell receptor (beta chain). The sample originates from a study of T cell clones after liver transplantation. Study information: Graft-donor-reactive sequences were compared with third-party-reactive TCRbeta sequences from pre-transplant mixed lymphocyte reactions.

Assay: immunoSEQ multiplex PCR; the TCRdb copy retains only in-frame clones and omits some. The table records more than 45,000 clones, around two thirds of them present only once. Germline trimming cut 4 bases from V and 4 bases from J; bases unmatched to any gene: 7. This CDR3 contains 15 residues. Germline values: CDR1 SQVTM, CDR2 ANQGSEA. J is TRBJ2-1 and V is TRBV29-1; 10 nucleotides match TRBD2. The source was CD4+ T cells from blood, collected at the approximately 16-month timepoint. The source is a human patient who received a liver transplant. Some T cells may be the graft donor's. The CDR3 loop reads CSVGLGTSVYNEQFF. CDR3 coding DNA: TGCAGCGTTGGCCTCGGGACTAGCGTGTACAATGAGCAGTTCTTC.